Listed here are 20 T cell receptor beta chains from one sample, sequenced in a study of human T cells and chemical hapten exposure. Sample time point: patch test 1, 2 weeks after DPC sensitization. As to treatment: therapeutic diphenylcyclopropenone sensitization with weekly scalp DPC. TCRdb re-derived calls from the RACE reads in MiXCR, one entry per CDR3 protein. This sample has some 82,000 distinct CDR3 sequences, with approximately 12% found just once. Sequences were derived from whole blood, sampled in connection with sensitization to the hapten diphenylcyclopropenone (DPC). All receptors derive from a woman aged 50 to 60 with alopecia areata. Some clones in this sample may be carry-over from other donors' samples.

This clonotype was detected ten times or more. V and J are TRBV29-1 and TRBJ2-7; tentatively, D is TRBD1 (5 bases). CDR3 length equals 12 residues. The germline gives CDR1 SQVTM, CDR2 ANQGSEA. Trimming pared 7 bases from V and 1 base from J, leaving 11 bases between. The CDR3 nucleotides read TGCAGCGCCCGGACATTGTCCTACGAGCAGTACTTC. Translated, it gives CSARTLSYEQYF.

This clonotype was seen a few times. The chain has TRBV7-2 and TRBJ2-3, with 11 bases aligning to TRBD2. V was clipped by 5 bases and J by 2 bases; unmatched bases: 9. Germline CDR1 reads SGHTA; CDR2 reads FQGNSA. The CDR3 runs to 17 residues. This chain's CDR3 is CASSATGTSGLTDTQYF. CDR3 coding DNA: TGTGCCAGCAGCGCCACCGGGACTAGCGGACTCACAGATACGCAGTATTTT.

The chain carries TRBV20-1 and TRBJ2-3; unclear D gene. CDR3 size: 17 residues. Germline V CDR1 and CDR2: DFQATT, SNEGSKA (reference sequence). V was trimmed by 2 bases and J by 3 bases, leaving 21 bases between them. The CDR3 spells CSARFLLSTSNTDTQYF. The CDR3 bases are TGCAGTGCTAGATTCCTCCTATCGACTTCAAATACAGATACGCAGTATTTT.

This clonotype appeared many times. The chain links TRBV5-6 to TRBJ1-6; 7 nucleotides match TRBD1. Germline trimming cut 4 bases from V and 5 bases from J; bases unmatched to any gene: 3. Germline CDR1 reads SGHDT; CDR2 reads YYEEEE. CDR3 length: 14 amino acids. The CDR3 sequence: CASSAGQHNSPLHF. CDR3 DNA sequence: TGTGCCAGCAGCGCGGGACAGCATAATTCACCCCTCCACTTT.

At least ten counts were recorded for this clonotype. CDR3 region: CASSQVWDSNYEQYF. The CDR3 DNA follows: TGTGCCAGCAGCCAAGTATGGGACAGTAACTACGAGCAGTACTTC. The chain couples TRBV3-1 to TRBJ2-7; 7 nucleotides match TRBD1. Germline CDR1 LGHDT, CDR2 YNNKEL (reference sequence). J gave up 3 bases and V 1 base, and 6 bases lay outside the gene matches. The CDR3 covers 15 residues.

This clonotype has ten or more counts. The J gene is TRBJ1-1, the V gene TRBV18, with 7 bases fitting TRBD1. This CDR3 is built from 15 residues. Trimming removed 2 bases from V and 1 base from J; junction bases left unmatched: 4. Germline loops: CDR1 KGHSH, CDR2 LQKENI. This CDR3 is CASSPRGQKNTEAFF. Here the CDR3 DNA reads TGTGCCAGCTCACCAAGGGGACAGAAGAACACTGAAGCTTTCTTT.

This clonotype has only a few counts. The gene calls are TRBV2 and TRBJ2-1; TRBD2 agrees at 8 bases. Germline values: CDR1 SNHLY, CDR2 FYNNEI. The V segment lost 10 bases and the J segment 0 bases; nucleotides outside the gene matches: 11. CDR3 length equals 16 residues. The CDR3 DNA sequence: TGTGCCATAGGGGAGTTAGCGGGAAGCTCCTACAATGAGCAGTTCTTC. It translates to CAIGELAGSSYNEQFF.

This clonotype occurred many times. The rearrangement uses TRBV3-1 and TRBJ2-7; 9 nucleotides align to TRBD1. Trimming removed 3 bases from V and 3 bases from J; junction bases left unmatched: 6. Per germline, CDR1 LGHDT and CDR2 YNNKEL (reference sequence). This CDR3 spans 15 amino acids. Here the CDR3 DNA reads TGTGCCAGCAGCCACGCATTGGACAGGGGCTACGAGCAGTACTTC. Its protein is CASSHALDRGYEQYF.

The chain carries TRBV9 and TRBJ2-1, with TRBD2 matching 8 bases. The CDR3 consists of 15 residues. V shed 5 bases and J 6 bases; nucleotides not matched to a gene: 10. CDR1 is SGDLS, CDR2 YYNGEE, per germline. As DNA, the CDR3 is TGTGCCAGCAGTACAGGGACTAGTTTTGCCAATGAGCAGTTCTTC. It yields the protein CASSTGTSFANEQFF.

This clonotype occurred many times. The V and J genes are TRBV6-5 and TRBJ2-3; 12 positions match TRBD2. The CDR3 runs to 17 residues. V was pared by 0 bases and J by 5 bases, with 6 bases of the junction left unmatched. In germline, CDR1 is MNHEY, CDR2 SVGAGI. CDR3 bases: TGTGCCAGCAGTTACTCGACGACTAGCGGGGGAAGAGATACGCAGTATTTT. This gives the protein CASSYSTTSGGRDTQYF.

This clonotype showed up many times. The chain employs TRBV4-2 and TRBJ2-7; TRBD2 matches at 9 bases. Germline V lookup: CDR1 LGHNA, CDR2 YNFKEQ. CDR3 length equals 13 residues. The V and J ends lost 6 bases and 4 bases, in that order; junction bases with no gene match: 4. CDR3 nucleotide sequence: TGTGCCAGCAGAGTTAGCGGGAGTTACGAGCAGTACTTC. It encodes CASRVSGSYEQYF.

This clonotype was counted between two and nine times. The V and J genes are TRBV7-6 and TRBJ2-3; TRBD2 agrees at 11 bases. CDR3 length: 16 residues. Germline lookup yields CDR1 SGHVS and CDR2 FNYEAQ. With 8 bases clipped from V and 6 bases from J, the junction kept 13 bases outside the gene matches. CDR3 coding DNA: TGTGCCAGCGGCGCTAGCGGGGGGCCTGGGGTGGATACGCAGTATTTT. This sequence encodes CASGASGGPGVDTQYF.

This clonotype is labeled as medium-sized. V gene TRBV2 combines with J gene TRBJ2-1; the match to TRBD2 covers 7 bases. Germline values: CDR1 SNHLY, CDR2 FYNNEI. V shed 10 bases and J 3 bases; nucleotides not matched to a gene: 12. CDR3 length: 15 residues. Written as DNA, the CDR3 is TGTGCCAACCGGGGGAGCGGGAACCACTACAATGAGCAGTTCTTC. Translation: CANRGSGNHYNEQFF.

The sample holds many counts of this clonotype. The rearrangement uses TRBV27 and TRBJ1-2; 8 bases fit TRBD1. Germline lookup yields CDR1 MNHEY and CDR2 SMNVEV (reference sequence). V trimming: 4 bases; J trimming: 8 bases; junction bases outside the gene matches: 9. This CDR3 spans 14 amino acids. Here the CDR3 reads CASSSVDRERGYTF. CDR3 nucleotides: TGTGCCAGCAGTTCCGTGGACAGGGAGAGGGGCTACACCTTC.

This clonotype appeared many times. CDR3 loop: CASSEAVANSPLHF. The DNA of the CDR3 is TGTGCCAGCAGCGAGGCCGTGGCGAATTCACCCCTCCACTTT. The V gene is TRBV7-2, the J gene TRBJ1-6, with D hard to call. Trimming removed 5 bases at V and 7 bases at J, with 12 bases between. The CDR3 length is 14 residues. Germline loops: CDR1 SGHTA, CDR2 FQGNSA. Complete variable domain (other parts from reference TRBV7-2 and TRBJ1-6): GAGVSQSPSNKVTEKGKDVELRCDPISGHTALYWYRQSLGQGLEFLIYFQGNSAPDKSGLPSDRFSAERTGGSVSTLTIQRTQQEDSAVYLCASSEAVANSPLHFGNGTRLTVT.

The rearrangement uses TRBV18 and TRBJ1-1, with D possibly TRBD1 on 5 matching bases. The germline gives CDR1 KGHSH, CDR2 LQKENI. Trimming stripped 3 bases from V and 0 bases from J, with 17 bases between. This CDR3 spans 17 amino acids. The CDR3 DNA sequence: TGTGCCAGCTCACCCGGGGGACGGCGGCCCTTGAACACTGAAGCTTTCTTT. Its translation: CASSPGGRRPLNTEAFF. Variable domain in full (rest from reference TRBV18 and TRBJ1-1): NAGVMQNPRHLVRRRGQEARLRCSPMKGHSHVYWYRQLPEEGLKFMVYLQKENIIDESGMPKERFSAEFPKEGPSILRIQQVVRGDSAAYFCASSPGGRRPLNTEAFFGQGTRLTVV.

This clonotype was recorded many times. The rearrangement joins TRBV5-4 to TRBJ2-7; possibly TRBD2 for D (5 bases). V was trimmed by 3 bases and J by 0 bases, leaving 10 bases between them. Germline V gene sequence: CDR1 SGHNT, CDR2 YYREEE (reference sequence). CDR3 length: 14 amino acids. CDR3 sequence: CASSYPGISYEQYF. The DNA of the CDR3 is TGTGCCAGCAGCTACCCCGGGATCTCCTACGAGCAGTACTTC.

The chain joins TRBV4-3 to TRBJ2-7; D call uncertain. The CDR3 is 14 residues long. V lost 3 bases and J 2 bases, leaving 11 bases between the germline ends. Germline loops: CDR1 LGHNA, CDR2 YSLEER. The CDR3 sequence is CASSQGSTTYEQYF. The CDR3 DNA reads TGCGCCAGCAGCCAGGGGTCTACTACCTACGAGCAGTACTTC.

In this sample, this clonotype turned up many times. This chain links TRBV14 with TRBJ1-2; no firm D call. The CDR3 runs to 13 residues. In germline, CDR1 is SGHDN, CDR2 FVKESK. Trimming shortened V by 5 bases and J by 4 bases, and 11 bases separated the two germline ends. For the CDR3, the DNA is TGTGCCAGCAGCGCCGGATTGCGCTATGGCTACACCTTC. Amino acid sequence: CASSAGLRYGYTF.

The J gene is TRBJ1-4, the V gene TRBV20-1; no firm D call. Per germline, CDR1 DFQATT and CDR2 SNEGSKA (reference sequence). The CDR3 is 15 amino acids. Trimming shortened V by 7 bases and J by 3 bases, and 18 bases separated the two germline ends. CDR3 protein: CSVPLDRVANEKLFF. CDR3 sequence (DNA): TGCAGTGTTCCCCTCGACCGAGTCGCTAATGAAAAACTGTTTTTT.